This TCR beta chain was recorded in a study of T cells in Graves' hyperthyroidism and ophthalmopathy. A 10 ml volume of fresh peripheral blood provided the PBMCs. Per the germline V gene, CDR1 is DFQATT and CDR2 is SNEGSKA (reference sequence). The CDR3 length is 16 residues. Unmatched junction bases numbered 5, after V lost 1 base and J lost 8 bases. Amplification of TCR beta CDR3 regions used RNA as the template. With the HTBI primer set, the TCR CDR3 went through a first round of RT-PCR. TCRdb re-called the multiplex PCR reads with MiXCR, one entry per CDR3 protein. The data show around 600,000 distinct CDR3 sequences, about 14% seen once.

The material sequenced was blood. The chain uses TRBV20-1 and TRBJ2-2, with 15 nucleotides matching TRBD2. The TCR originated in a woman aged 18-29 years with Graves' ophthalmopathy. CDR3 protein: CSARVAGLAGGGELFF. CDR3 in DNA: TGCAGTGCTAGAGTTGCGGGACTAGCGGGAGGAGGGGAGCTGTTTTTT.